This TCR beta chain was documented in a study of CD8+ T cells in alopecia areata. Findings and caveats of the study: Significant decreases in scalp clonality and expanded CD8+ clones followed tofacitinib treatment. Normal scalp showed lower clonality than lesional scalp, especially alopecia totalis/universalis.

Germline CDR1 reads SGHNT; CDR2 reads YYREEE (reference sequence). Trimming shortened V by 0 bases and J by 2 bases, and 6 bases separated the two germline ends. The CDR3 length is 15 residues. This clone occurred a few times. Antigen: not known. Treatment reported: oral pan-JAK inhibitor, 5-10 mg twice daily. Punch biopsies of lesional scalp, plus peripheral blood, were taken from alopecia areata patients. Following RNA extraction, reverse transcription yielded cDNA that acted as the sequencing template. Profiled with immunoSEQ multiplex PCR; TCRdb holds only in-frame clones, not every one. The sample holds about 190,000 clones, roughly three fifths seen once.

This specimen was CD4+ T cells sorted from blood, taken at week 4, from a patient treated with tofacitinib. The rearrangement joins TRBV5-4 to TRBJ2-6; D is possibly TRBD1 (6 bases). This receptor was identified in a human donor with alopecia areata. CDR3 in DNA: TGTGCCAGCAGCTTGGACAGGGCTGGGGCCAACGTCCTGACTTTC. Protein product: CASSLDRAGANVLTF.